The source of this T cell receptor beta chain is a study of blood T cell repertoires in COVID-19. Trimming removed 6 bases at V and 6 bases at J, with 21 bases between. This CDR3 is 16 amino acids long. Germline assignment: CDR1 MNHEY and CDR2 SMNVEV (reference sequence). In the authors' workflow: Reference gene primer amplification gave nucleated cell count estimates. Some clones are missing from TCRdb's copy, which holds only in-frame ones; the method was immunoSEQ multiplex PCR. V, J and clone size are taken as reported in that table, and D and trimming were inferred from the DNA itself. This sample has 90,000 to 150,000 clones, with roughly nine tenths found just once.

V usage is TRBV27 and J usage is TRBJ2-1; D possibly corresponds to TRBD2 (5 bases). The TCR sequence derives from a human donor in a cohort sampled during active COVID-19. What was sequenced was peripheral blood. The CDR3 region is CASSSLSGSYGNEQFF. CDR3 bases: TGTGCCAGCAGCTCCCTCTCGGGGAGTTATGGCAATGAGCAGTTCTTC.